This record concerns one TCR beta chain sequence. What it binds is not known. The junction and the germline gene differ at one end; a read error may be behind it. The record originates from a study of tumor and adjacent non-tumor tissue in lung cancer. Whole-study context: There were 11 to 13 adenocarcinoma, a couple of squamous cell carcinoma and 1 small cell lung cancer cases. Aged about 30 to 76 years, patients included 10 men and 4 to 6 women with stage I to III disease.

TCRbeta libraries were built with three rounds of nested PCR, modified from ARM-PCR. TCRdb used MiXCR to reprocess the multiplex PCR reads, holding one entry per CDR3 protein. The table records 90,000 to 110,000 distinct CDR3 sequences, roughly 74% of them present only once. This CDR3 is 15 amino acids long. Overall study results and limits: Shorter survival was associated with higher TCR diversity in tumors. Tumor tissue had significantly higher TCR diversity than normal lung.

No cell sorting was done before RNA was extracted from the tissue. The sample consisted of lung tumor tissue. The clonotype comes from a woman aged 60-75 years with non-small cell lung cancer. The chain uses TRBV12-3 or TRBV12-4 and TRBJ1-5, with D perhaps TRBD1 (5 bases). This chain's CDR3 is CVSSLPRGGNQSQHF. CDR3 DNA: TGTGTCAGCAGTTTACCTAGGGGAGGCAATCAGTCCCAGCATTTT.